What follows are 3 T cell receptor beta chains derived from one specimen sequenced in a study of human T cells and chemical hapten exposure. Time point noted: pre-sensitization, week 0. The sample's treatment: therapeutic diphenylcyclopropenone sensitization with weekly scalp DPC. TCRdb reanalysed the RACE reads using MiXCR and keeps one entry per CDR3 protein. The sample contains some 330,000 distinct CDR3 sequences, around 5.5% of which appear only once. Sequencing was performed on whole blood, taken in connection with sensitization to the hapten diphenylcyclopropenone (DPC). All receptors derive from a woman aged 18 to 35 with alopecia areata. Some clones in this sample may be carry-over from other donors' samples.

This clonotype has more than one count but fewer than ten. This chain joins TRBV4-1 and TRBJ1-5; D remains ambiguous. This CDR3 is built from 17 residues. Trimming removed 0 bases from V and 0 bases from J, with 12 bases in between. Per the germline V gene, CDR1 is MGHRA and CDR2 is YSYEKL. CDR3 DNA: TGCGCCAGCAGCCAAGATGTTGATCCGCTTAGCAATCAGCCCCAGCATTTT. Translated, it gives CASSQDVDPLSNQPQHF.

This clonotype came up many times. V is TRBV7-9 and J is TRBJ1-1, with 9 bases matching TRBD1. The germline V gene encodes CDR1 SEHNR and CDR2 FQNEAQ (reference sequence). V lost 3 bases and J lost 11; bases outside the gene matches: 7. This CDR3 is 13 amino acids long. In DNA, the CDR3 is TGTGCCAGCAGCTTTAACAGGGGGCCAGCGGCTTTCTTT. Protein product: CASSFNRGPAAFF.

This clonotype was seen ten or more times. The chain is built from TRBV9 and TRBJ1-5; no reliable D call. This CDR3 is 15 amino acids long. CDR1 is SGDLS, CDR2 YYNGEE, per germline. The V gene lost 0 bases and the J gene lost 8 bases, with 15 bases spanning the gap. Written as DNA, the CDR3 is TGTGCCAGCAGCGTAGGCGTTCGGCACCATGAGCCCCAGCATTTT. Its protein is CASSVGVRHHEPQHF.